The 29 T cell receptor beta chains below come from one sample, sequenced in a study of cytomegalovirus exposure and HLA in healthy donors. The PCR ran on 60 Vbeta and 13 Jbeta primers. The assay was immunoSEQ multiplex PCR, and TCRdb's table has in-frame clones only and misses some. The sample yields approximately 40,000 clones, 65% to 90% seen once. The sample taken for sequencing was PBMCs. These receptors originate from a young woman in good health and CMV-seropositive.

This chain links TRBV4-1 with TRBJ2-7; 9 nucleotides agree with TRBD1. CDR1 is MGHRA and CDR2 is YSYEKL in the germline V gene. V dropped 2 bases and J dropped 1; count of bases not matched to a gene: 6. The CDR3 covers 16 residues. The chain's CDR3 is CASSQPGTGQSYEQYF. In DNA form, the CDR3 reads TGCGCCAGCAGCCAACCCGGGACAGGGCAATCCTACGAGCAGTACTTC.

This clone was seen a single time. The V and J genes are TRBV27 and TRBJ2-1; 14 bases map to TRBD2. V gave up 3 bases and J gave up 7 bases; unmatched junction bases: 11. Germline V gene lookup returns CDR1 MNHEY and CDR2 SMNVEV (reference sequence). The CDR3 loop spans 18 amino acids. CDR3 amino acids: CASSFRRTSGRLGNEQFF. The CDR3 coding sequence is TGTGCCAGCAGTTTTCGGCGGACTAGCGGGAGGTTAGGAAATGAGCAGTTCTTC.

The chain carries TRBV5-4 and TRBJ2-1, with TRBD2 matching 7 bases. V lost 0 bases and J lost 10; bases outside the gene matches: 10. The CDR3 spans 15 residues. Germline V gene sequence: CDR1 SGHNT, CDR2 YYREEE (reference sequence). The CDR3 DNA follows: TGTGCCAGCAGCTTGGCCGGAGGAGCGGGATGGGAGCAGTTCTTC. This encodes CASSLAGGAGWEQFF.

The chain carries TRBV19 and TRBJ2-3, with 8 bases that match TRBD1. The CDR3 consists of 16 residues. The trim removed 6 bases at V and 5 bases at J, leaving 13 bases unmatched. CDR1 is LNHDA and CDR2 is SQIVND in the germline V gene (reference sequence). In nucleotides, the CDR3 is TGTGCCAGTAGCGACGGGGGACAGGTTCGCAGAGATACGCAGTATTTT. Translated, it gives CASSDGGQVRRDTQYF.

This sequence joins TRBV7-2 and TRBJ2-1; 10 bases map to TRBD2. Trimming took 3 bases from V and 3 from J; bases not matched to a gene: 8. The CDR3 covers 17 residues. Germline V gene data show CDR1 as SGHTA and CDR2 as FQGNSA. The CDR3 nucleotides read TGTGCCAGCAGCTTCCCCACAGCGGGGGGGCACTACAATGAGCAGTTCTTC. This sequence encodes CASSFPTAGGHYNEQFF. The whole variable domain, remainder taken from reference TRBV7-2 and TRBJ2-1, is GAGVSQSPSNKVTEKGKDVELRCDPISGHTALYWYRQSLGQGLEFLIYFQGNSAPDKSGLPSDRFSAERTGGSVSTLTIQRTQQEDSAVYLCASSFPTAGGHYNEQFFGPGTRLTVL.

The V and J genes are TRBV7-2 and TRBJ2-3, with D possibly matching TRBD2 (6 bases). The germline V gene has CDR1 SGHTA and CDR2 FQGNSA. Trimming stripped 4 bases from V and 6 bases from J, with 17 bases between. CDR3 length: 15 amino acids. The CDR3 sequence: CASSSSSRAGDTQYF. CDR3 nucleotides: TGTGCCAGCAGCTCCAGTTCCAGGGCGGGGGATACGCAGTATTTT.

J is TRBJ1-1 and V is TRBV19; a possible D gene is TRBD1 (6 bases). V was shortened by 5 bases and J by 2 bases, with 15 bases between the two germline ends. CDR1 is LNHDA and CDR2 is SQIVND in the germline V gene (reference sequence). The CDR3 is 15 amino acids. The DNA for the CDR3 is TGTGCCAGTAGTGCACAGGGTTGGGGAAACACTGAAGCTTTCTTT. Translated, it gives CASSAQGWGNTEAFF.

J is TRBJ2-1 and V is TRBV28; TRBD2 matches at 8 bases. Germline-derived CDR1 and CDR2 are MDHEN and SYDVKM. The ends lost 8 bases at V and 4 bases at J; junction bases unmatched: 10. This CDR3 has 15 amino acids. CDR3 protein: CASDEPGLGYNEQFF. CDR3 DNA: TGTGCCAGCGATGAACCGGGACTAGGGTACAATGAGCAGTTCTTC. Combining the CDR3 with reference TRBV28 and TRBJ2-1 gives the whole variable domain DVKVTQSSRYLVKRTGEKVFLECVQDMDHENMFWYRQDPGLGLRLIYFSYDVKMKEKGDIPEGYSVSREKKERFSLILESASTNQTSMYLCASDEPGLGYNEQFFGPGTRLTVL.

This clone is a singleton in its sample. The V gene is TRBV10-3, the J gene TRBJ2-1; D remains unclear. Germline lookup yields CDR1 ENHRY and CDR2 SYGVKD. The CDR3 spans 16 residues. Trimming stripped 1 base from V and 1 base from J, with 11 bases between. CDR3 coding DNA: TGTGCCATCAGTGAGTTCAACAGTGGGTCCTACAATGAGCAGTTCTTC. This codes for CAISEFNSGSYNEQFF.

The CDR3 loop is CASSLKGTSTVATYNEQFF. As DNA, the CDR3 is TGTGCCAGCAGCTTAAAAGGGACTAGTACGGTTGCCACCTACAATGAGCAGTTCTTC. J is TRBJ2-1 and V is TRBV7-2; 8 bases fit TRBD2. CDR3 length equals 19 residues. Germline CDR1 SGHTA, CDR2 FQGNSA. With 2 bases clipped from V and 2 bases from J, the junction kept 14 bases outside the gene matches.

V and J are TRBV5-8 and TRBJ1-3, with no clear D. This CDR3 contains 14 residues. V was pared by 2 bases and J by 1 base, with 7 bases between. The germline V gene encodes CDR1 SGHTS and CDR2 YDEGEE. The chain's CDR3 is CASSFGGSGNTIYF. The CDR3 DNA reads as TGTGCCAGCAGCTTCGGAGGATCTGGAAACACCATATATTTT.

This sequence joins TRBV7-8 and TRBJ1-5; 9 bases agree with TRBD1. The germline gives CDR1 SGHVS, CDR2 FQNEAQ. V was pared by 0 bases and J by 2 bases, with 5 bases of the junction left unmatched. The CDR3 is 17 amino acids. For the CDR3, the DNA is TGTGCCAGCAGCTTAGCCCTACGACAGGGGGGCAATCAGCCCCAGCATTTT. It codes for CASSLALRQGGNQPQHF.

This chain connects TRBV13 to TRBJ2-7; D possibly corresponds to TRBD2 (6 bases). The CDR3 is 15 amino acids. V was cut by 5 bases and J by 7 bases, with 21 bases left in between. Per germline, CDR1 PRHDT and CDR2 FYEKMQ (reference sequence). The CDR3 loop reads CASSDNGGAALEQYF. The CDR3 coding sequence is TGTGCCAGCAGCGACAATGGCGGGGCCGCTCTAGAGCAGTACTTC.

The CDR3 DNA reads as TGCAGTGCTAGAGATGAGGTAGCGCAGTATTTT. Translated, it gives CSARDEVAQYF. V usage is TRBV20-1 and J usage is TRBJ2-3, with D uncertain. CDR1 and CDR2 (germline): DFQATT, SNEGSKA (reference sequence). This CDR3 is built from 11 residues. Trimming removed 0 bases at V and 10 bases at J, with 8 bases between.

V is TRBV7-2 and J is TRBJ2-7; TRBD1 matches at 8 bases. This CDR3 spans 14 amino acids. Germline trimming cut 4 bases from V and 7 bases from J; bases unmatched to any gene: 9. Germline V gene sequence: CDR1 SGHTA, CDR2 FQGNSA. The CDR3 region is CASSSGTGFKEQYF. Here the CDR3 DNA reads TGTGCCAGCAGCTCCGGGACAGGTTTTAAAGAGCAGTACTTC.

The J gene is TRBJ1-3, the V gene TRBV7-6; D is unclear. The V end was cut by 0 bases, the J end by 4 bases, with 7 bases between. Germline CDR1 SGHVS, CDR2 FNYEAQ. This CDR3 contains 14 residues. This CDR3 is CASSLASGGNTIYF. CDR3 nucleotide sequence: TGTGCCAGCAGCTTAGCGTCGGGAGGAAACACCATATATTTT.

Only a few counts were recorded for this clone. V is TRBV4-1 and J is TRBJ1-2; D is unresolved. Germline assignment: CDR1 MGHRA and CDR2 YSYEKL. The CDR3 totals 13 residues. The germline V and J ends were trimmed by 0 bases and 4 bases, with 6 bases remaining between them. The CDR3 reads CASSQDEVYGYTF. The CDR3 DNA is TGCGCCAGCAGCCAAGATGAGGTCTATGGCTACACCTTC.

The CDR3 DNA sequence: TGTGCCAGCAGTTTTACGGGACAGGGGGCTTTTTACAGCTCACCCCTCCACTTT. This translates into CASSFTGQGAFYSSPLHF. This rearrangement joins TRBV27 to TRBJ1-6; TRBD1 agrees at 12 bases. Per germline, CDR1 MNHEY and CDR2 SMNVEV (reference sequence). This CDR3 has 18 amino acids. Trimming cost V 3 bases and J 10 bases; bases outside gene matches: 13.

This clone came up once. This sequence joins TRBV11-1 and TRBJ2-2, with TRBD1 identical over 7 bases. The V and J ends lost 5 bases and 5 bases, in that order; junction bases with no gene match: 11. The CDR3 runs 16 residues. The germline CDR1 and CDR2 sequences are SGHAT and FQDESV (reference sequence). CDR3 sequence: CASSTRQGLRTGELFF. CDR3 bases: TGTGCCAGCAGCACCCGACAGGGTTTGAGGACCGGGGAGCTGTTTTTT.

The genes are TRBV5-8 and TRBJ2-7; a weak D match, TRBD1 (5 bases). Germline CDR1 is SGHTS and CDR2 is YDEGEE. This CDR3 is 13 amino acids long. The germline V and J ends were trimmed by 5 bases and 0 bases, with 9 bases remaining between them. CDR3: CASRPTASYEQYF. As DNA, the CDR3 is TGTGCCAGCAGGCCGACAGCCTCCTACGAGCAGTACTTC.

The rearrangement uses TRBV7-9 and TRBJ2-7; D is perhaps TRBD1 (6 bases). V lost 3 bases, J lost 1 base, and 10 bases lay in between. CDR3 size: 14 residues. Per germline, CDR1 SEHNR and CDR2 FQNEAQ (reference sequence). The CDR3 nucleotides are TGTGCCAGCAGCTTCGGACAGCCTTCCTACGAGCAGTACTTC. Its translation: CASSFGQPSYEQYF.

This CDR3 reads CSVSTPSSVNTEAFF. The DNA for the CDR3 is TGCAGCGTTTCTACCCCTTCCTCGGTGAACACTGAAGCTTTCTTT. The rearrangement links TRBV29-1 to TRBJ1-1; D gene ambiguous. The germline V and J ends were trimmed by 5 bases and 0 bases, with 16 bases remaining between them. The germline CDR1 and CDR2 sequences are SQVTM and ANQGSEA. This CDR3 is 15 amino acids long.

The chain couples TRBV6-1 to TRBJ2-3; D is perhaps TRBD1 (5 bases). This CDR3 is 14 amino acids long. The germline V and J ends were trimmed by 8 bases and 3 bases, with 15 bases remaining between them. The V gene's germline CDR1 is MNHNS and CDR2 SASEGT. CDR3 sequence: CASGVGVGTDTQYF. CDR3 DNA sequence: TGTGCCAGCGGGGTAGGGGTGGGGACAGATACGCAGTATTTT.

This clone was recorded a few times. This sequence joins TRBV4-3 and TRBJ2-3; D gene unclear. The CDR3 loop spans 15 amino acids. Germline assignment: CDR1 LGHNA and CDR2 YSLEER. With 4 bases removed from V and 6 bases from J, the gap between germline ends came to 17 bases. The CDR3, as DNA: TGCGCCAGCAGCCCATCTCCCGACTCCGGGGATACGCAGTATTTT. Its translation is CASSPSPDSGDTQYF.

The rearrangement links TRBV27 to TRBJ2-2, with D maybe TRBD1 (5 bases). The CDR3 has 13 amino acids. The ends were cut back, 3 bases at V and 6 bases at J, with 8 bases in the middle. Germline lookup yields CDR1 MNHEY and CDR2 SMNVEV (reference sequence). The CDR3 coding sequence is TGTGCCAGCAGTTTGCAGGGCTCCGGGGAGCTGTTTTTT. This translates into CASSLQGSGELFF.

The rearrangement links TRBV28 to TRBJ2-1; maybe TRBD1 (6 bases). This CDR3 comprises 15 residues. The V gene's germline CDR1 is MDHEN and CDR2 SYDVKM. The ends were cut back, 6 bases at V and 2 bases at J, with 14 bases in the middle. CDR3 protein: CASSIIGGTYNEQFF. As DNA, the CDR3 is TGTGCCAGCAGCATCATAGGGGGTACCTACAATGAGCAGTTCTTC.

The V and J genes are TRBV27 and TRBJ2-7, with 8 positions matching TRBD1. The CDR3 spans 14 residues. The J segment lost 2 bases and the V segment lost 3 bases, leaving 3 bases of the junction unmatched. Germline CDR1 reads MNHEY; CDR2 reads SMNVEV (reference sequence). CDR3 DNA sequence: TGTGCCAGCAGTTTCGGACAGGGAACCTACGAGCAGTACTTC. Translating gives CASSFGQGTYEQYF.

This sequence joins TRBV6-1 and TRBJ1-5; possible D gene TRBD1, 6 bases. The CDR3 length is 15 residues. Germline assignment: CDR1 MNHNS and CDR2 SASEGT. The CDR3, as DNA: TGTGCAATCGGGGGGGGCAGGGTCTGGTTTGAGCCCCAGCATTTT. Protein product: CAIGGGRVWFEPQHF.

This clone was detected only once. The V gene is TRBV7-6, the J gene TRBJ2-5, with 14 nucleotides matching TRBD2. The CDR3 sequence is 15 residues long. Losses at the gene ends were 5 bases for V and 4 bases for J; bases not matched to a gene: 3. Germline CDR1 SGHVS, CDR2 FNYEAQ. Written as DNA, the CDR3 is TGTGCCAGCAGCACAGGGACTAGCGGGAGAGAGACCCAGTACTTC. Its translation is CASSTGTSGRETQYF.